A single TCR beta chain is shown here with its context. The antigen is undetermined. Stable Graves' hyperthyroidism meant no ophthalmopathy progression within 18 months. The sample comes from a study of T cells in Graves' hyperthyroidism and ophthalmopathy. Overall study results and limits: Most thyroid clonotypes expanded above 0.001 were also detected in blood.

This CDR3 comprises 15 residues. The germline V gene has CDR1 MNHEY and CDR2 SVGEGT. The germline V and J ends were trimmed by 6 bases and 0 bases, with 12 bases remaining between them. Authors of the study amplified TCR beta CDR3 regions from RNA transcripts. Carried out on the TCR CDR3, a first-round RT-PCR used the HTBI primer set. TCRdb redid the calling of the multiplex PCR reads with MiXCR, one entry per CDR3 protein. The data contain about 700,000 distinct CDR3 sequences, 14% of them singletons. The source material was blood. This sequence originates from a woman aged 18-35 years with Graves' hyperthyroidism. V gene TRBV6-2 or TRBV6-3 combines with J gene TRBJ2-1, with D unclear. CDR3 residues: CASRKASSSYNEQFF. CDR3 DNA sequence: TGTGCCAGCAGGAAGGCTTCGAGCTCCTACAATGAGCAGTTCTTC.